This T cell receptor beta chain was recorded in a study of blood T cell repertoires in COVID-19. Clinical history reported by participants formed the basis on which cohorts were assigned. In the original processing: Counts of nucleated cells, estimated from reference gene primer amplification, were obtained. Profiling relied on immunoSEQ multiplex PCR, and the TCRdb table lists in-frame clones only, not all of them. Clone size and the V and J calls come from that table; the DNA yielded D and trimming. The table lists under 250,000 clones, over 75% of them singletons. This CDR3 is built from 13 residues.

This receptor was identified in a woman aged 18-29 years in a cohort exposed to, infected with or recovered from COVID-19 (not recorded which). This chain uses TRBV21-1 with TRBJ1-5. TRBV21-1 represents a pseudogene. Specimen: PBMCs or T cells enriched from blood (not recorded which). The CDR3 DNA follows: TGTGCCGGTCCCCGGGATAGCAATCAGCCCCAGCATTTT. Translating gives CAGPRDSNQPQHF.